The clone carrying this T cell receptor beta chain was picked up many times. The antigen is not known. The CDR3 contains 21 residues. Germline loops: CDR1 SQVTM, CDR2 ANQGSEA. V dropped 5 bases and J dropped 4; count of bases not matched to a gene: 22. The data were obtained in a study of early T cells in non-severe SARS-CoV-2 infection. Study summary: With bulk RNA from unsorted whole blood as input, sequencing yielded unpaired chains.

Study findings and constraints: The VDJdb matching leaned toward anti-spike CD8 responses and overlooked private and CD4 specificities.

The library protocol tagged individual cDNA molecules with unique molecular identifiers. TCRdb re-called the 5' RACE reads with MiXCR, one entry per CDR3 protein. Of around 46,000 distinct CDR3 sequences listed, roughly 5.4% are singletons. The sequencing used whole blood, collected at baseline. The chain employs TRBV29-1 and TRBJ2-1, with TRBD2 matching over 14 bases. This clonotype originated in an adult who was a healthcare worker with PCR-confirmed SARS-CoV-2 infection or an uninfected control (not recorded which). The CDR3 coding sequence is TGCAGCGTTCCCCGCGTGGGACTAGCGGGAGATCGGCGGGATCTGTACAATGAGCAGTTCTTC. Its protein product is CSVPRVGLAGDRRDLYNEQFF.